The source of this TCR beta chain is a study of cytomegalovirus exposure and HLA in healthy donors. Whole-study context: Earlier results showed roughly 120 million unique TCR beta sequences derived from approximately 170 million T cells.

This clone came up once. What it binds is not known. Study results and caveats: A highly shared variant cluster was judged a likely technical artifact. Later work associated roughly 17,000 TCR beta sequences with HLA alleles at 0.05 false discovery rate. Earlier analysis yielded a pattern in which most TCR beta V segments were productive about 87% or about 30% of the time.

Primers: 60 Vbeta forward and 13 Jbeta reverse. The table came from immunoSEQ multiplex PCR; TCRdb's copy has only in-frame clones and leaves some out. This table has around 91,000 clones, roughly 78% appearing once. CDR3 length equals 11 residues. V dropped 3 bases and J dropped 13 bases, with 12 bases sitting between them. Germline V CDR1 and CDR2: MDHEN, SYDVKM. Sequenced input: PBMCs. V usage is TRBV28 and J usage is TRBJ1-2; TRBD1 might be the D (6 bases). This TCR derives from a male donor in good health and CMV-seropositive. CDR3 in DNA: TGTGCCAGCAGTTTGGGGGCCGGACTCACCTTC. Encoded protein: CASSLGAGLTF.